Following are 16 T cell receptor beta chains from one sample sequenced in a study of monozygotic twins with inflammatory bowel disease. TCRdb derives one entry per CDR3 protein from the 5' RACE reads, leaving out DNA. This table lists around 380,000 distinct CDR3 sequences. The sequencing sample was made of blood. These receptors were obtained from a human donor with ulcerative colitis or Crohn's disease, or a healthy co-twin of an affected twin (not recorded which).

The chain employs TRBV11-2 and TRBJ2-3; the TCRdb D gene call, TRBD1, has no DNA to confirm it. There are 14 residues in the CDR3. The V gene's germline CDR1 is SGHAT and CDR2 FQNNGV. The chain's CDR3 is CASSRRGATDTQYF.

V is TRBV21-1 and J is TRBJ2-1; TCRdb's D gene call, TRBD2, goes unchecked for lack of DNA. TRBV21-1 is given as a pseudogene. The CDR3 contains 16 residues. The CDR3 sequence: CARPGLAGGSYNEQFF.

The V call is TRBV18, the J call TRBJ2-1; absent DNA, TCRdb's TRBD2 call cannot be checked. The CDR3 runs to 17 residues. The germline CDR1 and CDR2 sequences are KGHSH and LQKENI. This chain's CDR3 is CASSPSQGRGANNEQFF.

V is TRBV9 and J is TRBJ1-1; TCRdb proposes TRBD1, but this gene call is untestable without DNA. Germline V CDR1 and CDR2: SGDLS, YYNGEE. This CDR3 is built from 11 residues. The CDR3 spells CASGQGTEAFF.

This CDR3 is CSAYPAASGIYEQYF. V usage is TRBV20-1 and J usage is TRBJ2-7; there is no DNA to check the TCRdb D call of TRBD2. The germline gives CDR1 DFQATT, CDR2 SNEGSKA (reference sequence). This CDR3 comprises 15 residues.

The chain carries TRBV5-1 and TRBJ2-3. The CDR3 totals 17 residues. Germline V gene data show CDR1 as SGHRS and CDR2 as YFSETQ. The CDR3 here is CASSLAIGRPSTDTQYF.

V and J are TRBV3-1 and TRBJ2-7; TCRdb's D call, TRBD1, is unchecked because there is no DNA. This CDR3 is built from 14 residues. CDR1 LGHDT and CDR2 YNNKEL come from the germline V gene (reference sequence). This chain's CDR3 is CASSQGTGTYEQYF.

V usage is TRBV7-2 and J usage is TRBJ2-1. CDR3 size: 13 residues. CDR1 SGHTA and CDR2 FQGNSA come from the germline V gene. CDR3 sequence: CASSGWSYNEQFF.

The V gene is TRBV7-3, the J gene TRBJ1-4. In germline, CDR1 is SGHTA, CDR2 FQGTGA. The length of the CDR3 is 14 residues. CDR3: CASSLTGPGEKLFF.

The chain links TRBV6-5 to TRBJ1-2; absent DNA, TCRdb's TRBD1 call cannot be checked. The CDR3 spans 14 residues. Germline CDR1 and CDR2: MNHEY and SVGAGI. The CDR3 reads CASSSGQSGMGYTF.

V and J are TRBV28 and TRBJ2-7; the TCRdb D gene call, TRBD1, has no DNA to confirm it. Germline V CDR1 and CDR2: MDHEN, SYDVKM. CDR3 length: 13 residues. The CDR3 loop is CASWAGGFYEQYF.

The V gene is TRBV12-3 or TRBV12-4, the J gene TRBJ2-3; TCRdb's D call of TRBD2 is untestable without DNA. There are 16 residues in the CDR3. The CDR3 loop is CASRPLAGVGTDTQYF.

The J gene is TRBJ2-1, the V gene TRBV6-2 or TRBV6-3; TCRdb designates TRBD1, a call that cannot be tested without DNA. The CDR3 extends over 14 amino acids. Germline assignment: CDR1 MNHEY and CDR2 SVGEGT. This CDR3 is CASSETDPYNEQFF.

V and J are TRBV7-6 and TRBJ1-2; TCRdb proposes TRBD1, but this gene call is untestable without DNA. The CDR3 runs 13 residues. The germline V gene has CDR1 SGHVS and CDR2 FNYEAQ. The CDR3 region is CASSREGQDGYTF.

The chain is built from TRBV6-1 and TRBJ2-7; TCRdb proposes TRBD1, but this gene call is untestable without DNA. The CDR3 has 14 residues. Germline CDR1 is MNHNS and CDR2 is SASEGT. CDR3 sequence reads: CASSPGDGTYEQYF.

CDR3 amino acids: CASSRTGVQNTEAFF. The gene calls are TRBV3-1 and TRBJ1-1; the D call from TCRdb, TRBD1, cannot be confirmed without DNA. This CDR3 contains 15 residues. Looked up from germline, CDR1 is LGHDT and CDR2 is YNNKEL (reference sequence).